What follows are 6 T cell receptor beta chains derived from one specimen sequenced in a study of OX40 agonist ivuxolimab in advanced cancers. TCRdb keeps only in-frame clones here, not all; method: immunoSEQ multiplex PCR. Among about 94,000 clones listed, around 94% were seen once. The sample consisted of CD4+ or CD8+ T cells sorted from blood, taken in a trial of the OX40 agonist ivuxolimab. The receptors were gathered from an adult with an advanced solid tumor such as melanoma, head and neck, liver or kidney cancer.

The chain has TRBV6-5 and TRBJ2-3; the match to TRBD1 covers 8 bases. CDR3 length equals 14 residues. Germline V gene lookup returns CDR1 MNHEY and CDR2 SVGAGI. V shed 6 bases and J 4 bases; nucleotides not matched to a gene: 6. The CDR3 coding sequence is TGTGCCAGCAGCCTCAGGGGGCGTTCAGATACGCAGTATTTT. Residues: CASSLRGRSDTQYF.

V gene TRBV19 combines with J gene TRBJ2-7, with D tentatively TRBD1 or TRBD2 (5 bases each). V lost 4 bases and J 3 bases, leaving 16 bases between the germline ends. The CDR3 is 15 amino acids. Germline-derived CDR1 and CDR2 are LNHDA and SQIVND (reference sequence). Here the CDR3 DNA reads TGTGCCAGTAGTACCCGGGACGGAGGTTTCTACGAGCAGTACTTC. Protein: CASSTRDGGFYEQYF.

The V call is TRBV7-2, the J call TRBJ2-2, with no clear D. With 0 bases removed from V and 2 bases from J, the gap between germline ends came to 4 bases. The CDR3 has 14 residues. Germline CDR1 reads SGHTA; CDR2 reads FQGNSA. The CDR3 is CASSLAGNTGELFF. The CDR3 bases are TGTGCCAGCAGCTTAGCCGGTAACACCGGGGAGCTGTTTTTT.

The chain uses TRBV6-6 and TRBJ2-2; 9 positions match TRBD1. Unmatched junction bases numbered 3, after V lost 9 bases and J lost 4 bases. Per the germline V gene, CDR1 is MNHNY and CDR2 is SVGAGI (reference sequence). CDR3 size: 13 residues. CDR3 loop: CASRQGGTGELFF. The CDR3 DNA reads as TGTGCCAGTCGACAGGGGGGCACCGGGGAGCTGTTTTTT.

The chain combines TRBV19 with TRBJ2-3; 8 positions match TRBD2. The CDR3 has 15 amino acids. From germline, CDR1 is LNHDA and CDR2 SQIVND (reference sequence). V gave up 6 bases and J gave up 3 bases; unmatched junction bases: 8. CDR3 loop: CASSRAGVGTDTQYF. CDR3 coding DNA: TGTGCCAGTAGCCGAGCGGGAGTAGGAACAGATACGCAGTATTTT.

The V and J genes are TRBV7-2 and TRBJ2-5; no firm D call. CDR3 size: 15 residues. In germline, CDR1 is SGHTA, CDR2 FQGNSA. The V and J ends lost 2 bases and 6 bases respectively, with 16 bases between them. The CDR3 sequence: CASSLISLDRKTQYF. The CDR3 region has the DNA TGTGCCAGCAGCTTAATATCCCTAGATCGGAAGACCCAGTACTTC.